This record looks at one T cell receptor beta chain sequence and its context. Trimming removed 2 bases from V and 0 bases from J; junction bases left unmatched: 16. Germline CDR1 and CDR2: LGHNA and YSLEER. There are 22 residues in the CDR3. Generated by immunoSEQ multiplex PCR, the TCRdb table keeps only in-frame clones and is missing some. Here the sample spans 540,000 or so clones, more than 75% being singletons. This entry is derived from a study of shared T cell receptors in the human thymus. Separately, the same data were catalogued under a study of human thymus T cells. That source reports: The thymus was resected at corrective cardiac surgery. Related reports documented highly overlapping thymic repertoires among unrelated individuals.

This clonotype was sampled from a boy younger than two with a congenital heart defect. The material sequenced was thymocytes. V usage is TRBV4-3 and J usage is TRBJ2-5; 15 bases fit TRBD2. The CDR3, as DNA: TGCGCCAGCAGCCAATGGCGGGACGAGACGGGACTAGCGGGAGGAAACCAAGAGACCCAGTACTTC. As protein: CASSQWRDETGLAGGNQETQYF.